One and the same sample provided the 25 T cell receptor beta chains below, sequenced in a study of CD8 T cells in ankylosing spondylitis. TCRdb passed the 5' RACE reads through MiXCR, listing each CDR3 protein once. The data show around 150,000 distinct CDR3 sequences, about 32% seen once. The sequencing input was synovial fluid, either unsorted or a sorted T cell fraction (not recorded which). These receptors all stem from a male donor with ankylosing spondylitis.

This rearrangement joins TRBV5-1 to TRBJ2-7, with 8 bases identical to TRBD1. The CDR3 sequence is 14 residues long. Per germline, CDR1 SGHRS and CDR2 YFSETQ. V lost 4 bases and J lost 7; bases outside the gene matches: 10. CDR3 residues: CASSPRQGADEQYF. The DNA for the CDR3 is TGCGCCAGCAGCCCCCGGCAGGGGGCAGATGAGCAGTACTTC.

The rearrangement uses TRBV2 and TRBJ2-3, with TRBD2 matching 7 bases. This CDR3 is built from 16 residues. With V trimmed by 5 bases and J by 2 bases, 10 bases remained unmatched. The germline V gene has CDR1 SNHLY and CDR2 FYNNEI. In DNA, the CDR3 is TGTGCCAGCAGTCTAACTAGACGGGGGGACACAGATACGCAGTATTTT. The encoded protein is CASSLTRRGDTDTQYF.

CDR3 coding DNA: TGTGCCAGCAGCCAAGGTGCTAGCGGGGGGGTGCAAGATACGCAGTATTTT. Its protein product is CASSQGASGGVQDTQYF. The genes are TRBV3-1 and TRBJ2-3; 12 nucleotides line up with TRBD2. Losses at the gene ends were 1 base for V and 5 bases for J; bases not matched to a gene: 7. Germline values: CDR1 LGHDT, CDR2 YNNKEL (reference sequence). The CDR3 totals 17 residues.

The rearrangement joins TRBV5-1 to TRBJ1-3; D uncertain. CDR3 length: 15 amino acids. The germline V and J ends were trimmed by 4 bases and 0 bases, with 11 bases remaining between them. Germline V gene data show CDR1 as SGHRS and CDR2 as YFSETQ. The CDR3 nucleotides read TGCGCCAGCAGCCCGACGGGGAACTCTGGAAACACCATATATTTT. The encoded protein is CASSPTGNSGNTIYF.

This clonotype was seen only a few times. This chain joins TRBV27 and TRBJ1-1; D is perhaps TRBD1 (6 bases). Germline lookup yields CDR1 MNHEY and CDR2 SMNVEV (reference sequence). CDR3 length equals 15 residues. The germline V and J ends were trimmed by 5 bases and 4 bases, with 17 bases remaining between them. The CDR3 nucleotides read TGTGCCAGCAGTCGGTGGAACATCAGGGGCACTGAAGCTTTCTTT. Translated: CASSRWNIRGTEAFF.

The chain has TRBV5-6 and TRBJ2-7; 11 bases align to TRBD2. CDR1 and CDR2 from the germline V gene are SGHDT and YYEEEE. CDR3 length: 18 residues. Trimming at V came to 4 bases and at J to 5 bases, leaving 17 bases not matched to a gene. The CDR3 here is CASSLHAVAGGRQDEQYF. The DNA of the CDR3 is TGTGCCAGCAGCCTGCACGCGGTAGCGGGAGGGCGTCAGGACGAGCAGTACTTC.

The chain uses TRBV2 and TRBJ2-7; the match to TRBD2 covers 8 bases. Trimming took 4 bases from V and 6 from J; bases not matched to a gene: 8. The length of the CDR3 is 14 residues. CDR1 and CDR2 from the germline V gene are SNHLY and FYNNEI. The CDR3: CASSGAGLAREQYF. Written as DNA, the CDR3 is TGTGCCAGCAGTGGAGCCGGACTAGCTCGCGAGCAGTACTTC.

This clonotype was seen a handful of times. The chain links TRBV7-3 to TRBJ2-5; 8 bases agree with TRBD2. CDR1 and CDR2 from the germline V gene are SGHTA and FQGTGA. This CDR3 is 16 amino acids long. V shed 4 bases and J 1 base; nucleotides not matched to a gene: 8. The CDR3 loop is CASSSQTGGGQETQYF. As DNA, the CDR3 is TGTGCCAGCAGCTCCCAAACGGGGGGGGGCCAAGAGACCCAGTACTTC.

The chain carries TRBV12-3 or TRBV12-4 and TRBJ1-3; D remains unclear. With 6 bases removed from V and 15 bases from J, the gap between germline ends came to 36 bases. The CDR3 runs 18 residues. CDR3 sequence (DNA): TGTGCCAGCAGGCCTCTCCTCGGTTTAGGAAATTTGAAGGAAACACCATATTTT. Protein: CASRPLLGLGNLKETPYF.

This chain joins TRBV9 and TRBJ1-3; TRBD1 might be the D (6 bases). This CDR3 has 16 amino acids. From germline, CDR1 is SGDLS and CDR2 YYNGEE. Trimming shortened V by 3 bases and J by 0 bases, and 13 bases separated the two germline ends. The CDR3 DNA sequence: TGTGCCAGCAGCGCCGAGACAGGTTTCTCTGGAAACACCATATATTTT. It specifies CASSAETGFSGNTIYF.

The V and J genes are TRBV12-3 or TRBV12-4 and TRBJ1-1; maybe TRBD1 (5 bases). CDR3 length: 13 residues. Trimming stripped 3 bases from V and 10 bases from J, with 15 bases between. This CDR3 reads CASSFGGGVGAFF. CDR3 nucleotide sequence: TGTGCCAGCAGTTTCGGGGGAGGGGTAGGAGCTTTCTTT.

The V call is TRBV4-1, the J call TRBJ1-4, with no clear D. Between the trimmed V and J ends, which lost 0 bases and 2 bases, there was a span of 7 bases. The CDR3 spans 15 residues. CDR1 MGHRA and CDR2 YSYEKL come from the germline V gene. For the CDR3, the DNA is TGCGCCAGCAGCCAAGAACGGAATACTAATGAAAAACTGTTTTTT. Its translation is CASSQERNTNEKLFF.

The table lists this clonotype with a few counts. The rearrangement links TRBV6-2 or TRBV6-3 to TRBJ1-2; no firm D call. CDR1 MNHEY and CDR2 SVGEGT come from the germline V gene. The CDR3 is made up of 15 amino acids. V lost 6 bases and J 3 bases, leaving 17 bases between the germline ends. The CDR3 here is CASRRTSGGYYGYTF. The CDR3 DNA is TGTGCCAGCAGGAGGACCTCAGGAGGTTACTATGGCTACACCTTC.

This clonotype was picked up many times. The rearrangement joins TRBV5-5 to TRBJ1-6; the D is unclear. V gave up 0 bases and J gave up 6 bases, with 10 bases separating them. The CDR3 sequence is 15 residues long. The germline V gene encodes CDR1 SGHKS and CDR2 YYEKEE (reference sequence). The CDR3 is CASSLDLQVNSPLHF. The CDR3 nucleotides read TGTGCCAGCAGCTTGGATTTGCAGGTTAATTCACCCCTCCACTTT.

The CDR3 loop reads CATGVGQSGTGELFF. CDR3 in DNA: TGTGCCACCGGGGTCGGTCAGAGCGGTACCGGGGAGCTGTTTTTT. The rearrangement uses TRBV24-1 and TRBJ2-2, with a tentative D call TRBD2 (5 bases). This CDR3 comprises 15 residues. Trimming stripped 9 bases from V and 5 bases from J, with 18 bases between. CDR1 is KGHDR and CDR2 is SFDVKD in the germline V gene.

In this sample, this clonotype turned up a few times. V is TRBV27 and J is TRBJ1-2; TRBD1 matches 7 bases. The CDR3 runs to 14 residues. Trimming took 6 bases from V and 5 from J; bases not matched to a gene: 9. Per germline, CDR1 MNHEY and CDR2 SMNVEV (reference sequence). The CDR3 protein is CASRPGQVAYGYTF. The CDR3 DNA reads TGTGCCAGCAGACCCGGACAGGTAGCATATGGCTACACCTTC.

The sample holds many counts of this clonotype. The chain links TRBV7-2 to TRBJ2-3, with 13 bases that match TRBD2. The CDR3 consists of 17 residues. The V and J ends lost 5 bases and 2 bases, in that order; junction bases with no gene match: 7. Germline V gives CDR1 SGHTA, CDR2 FQGNSA. The DNA of the CDR3 is TGTGCCAGCAGCCCCCTACTAGCGGGAGGGCCCACAGATACGCAGTATTTT. Its translation: CASSPLLAGGPTDTQYF.

This clonotype was seen a handful of times. The chain recombines TRBV7-2 with TRBJ1-1, with D uncertain. Trimming pared 1 base from V and 7 bases from J, leaving 7 bases between. The CDR3 is 12 residues long. Germline V gene data show CDR1 as SGHTA and CDR2 as FQGNSA. The CDR3 coding sequence is TGTGCCAGCAGCTTAGGTGCGATTGAAGCTTTCTTT. This sequence encodes CASSLGAIEAFF.

J is TRBJ2-4 and V is TRBV28, with 10 bases aligning to TRBD1. This CDR3 has 18 residues. Germline assignment: CDR1 MDHEN and CDR2 SYDVKM. The V gene end was trimmed by 5 bases and the J gene end by 0 bases; junction bases not matched to a gene: 10. The CDR3 DNA reads as TGTGCCAGCAGTGCCGCCGGGACAGGGGCTCTAGCCAAAAACATTCAGTACTTC. Translating it yields CASSAAGTGALAKNIQYF.

This clonotype was detected only once. J is TRBJ1-1 and V is TRBV5-1; D call uncertain. The germline V gene has CDR1 SGHRS and CDR2 YFSETQ. The ends were cut back, 8 bases at V and 3 bases at J, with 20 bases in the middle. CDR3 size: 15 residues. The CDR3 protein is CARKPRPRVYTEAFF. The CDR3 DNA reads as TGCGCCAGGAAACCTCGCCCGCGTGTGTACACTGAAGCTTTCTTT.

This clonotype was seen a single time. The chain has TRBV20-1 and TRBJ2-3, with 7 bases lining up with TRBD2. Trimming cost V 0 bases and J 3 bases; bases outside gene matches: 6. The germline V gene has CDR1 DFQATT and CDR2 SNEGSKA (reference sequence). CDR3 length: 15 residues. The CDR3 reads CSARDLALATDTQYF. In nucleotides, the CDR3 is TGCAGTGCTAGAGATCTGGCACTAGCGACAGATACGCAGTATTTT.

This clonotype was seen repeatedly, ten times or more. V gene TRBV28 combines with J gene TRBJ1-5, with D perhaps TRBD1 (6 bases). CDR3 length: 19 residues. Trimming removed 3 bases from V and 7 bases from J, with 28 bases in between. CDR1 is MDHEN and CDR2 is SYDVKM in the germline V gene. DNA for the CDR3: TGTGCCAGCAGTTTGCCCGGGGGCTTTCAGGGAGAGGTAGGGCAGCCCCAGCATTTT. It specifies CASSLPGGFQGEVGQPQHF.

V is TRBV18 and J is TRBJ2-1; 10 nucleotides agree with TRBD2. Unmatched junction bases numbered 13, after V lost 1 base and J lost 10 bases. The CDR3 length is 17 residues. Germline assignment: CDR1 KGHSH and CDR2 LQKENI. The CDR3: CASSPRHLAGAPGEQFF. The DNA of the CDR3 is TGTGCCAGCTCACCACGTCACCTAGCGGGGGCCCCGGGAGAGCAGTTCTTC.

V usage is TRBV6-5 and J usage is TRBJ2-7, with a tentative D call TRBD1 (6 bases). CDR1 MNHEY and CDR2 SVGAGI come from the germline V gene. V lost 2 bases to trimming and J lost 3 bases, with 8 bases between them. CDR3 length: 13 amino acids. In DNA form, the CDR3 reads TGTGCCAGCAGTTACGTACAGGGCTACGAGCAGTACTTC. It yields the protein CASSYVQGYEQYF.

The genes are TRBV12-3 or TRBV12-4 and TRBJ2-1, with 9 bases lining up with TRBD2. The CDR3 is 15 residues long. After removal of 10 bases from V and 0 bases from J, the junction contained 7 bases not matched to a gene. The CDR3 DNA sequence: TGTGCCATCGGACTAGCGTATAGCTCCTACAATGAGCAGTTCTTC. Translation gives CAIGLAYSSYNEQFF.